Sequencing of this TCR beta chain was carried out in a study of T cell responses to AZD1222 COVID-19 vaccine. Study outcomes and limitations: Baseline testing showed seropositivity in only a handful of AZD1222 recipients.

Only in-frame clones appear in the TCRdb table, and some are missing; sequencing was by immunoSEQ multiplex PCR. The sample lists 120,000 to 150,000 clones, 75% to 85% seen once, with about 3.8% in the top ten. The CDR3 sequence is 14 residues long. CDR1 is LNHNV, CDR2 YYDKDF, per germline (reference sequence). With 3 bases removed from V and 2 bases from J, the gap between germline ends came to 10 bases. Worth noting for this clone: As yet, its antigen is unknown.

The rearrangement joins TRBV15 to TRBJ2-5, with D tentatively TRBD2 (7 bases). This sequence originates from an adult in good health. The sample consisted of peripheral blood, taken on day 0 of MenACWY control vaccination. The CDR3 DNA reads as TGTGCCACCAGCAGGGGGGGGCAGCAAGAGACCCAGTACTTC. Amino acid sequence: CATSRGGQQETQYF. Combining the CDR3 with reference TRBV15 and TRBJ2-5 gives the whole variable domain DAMVIQNPRYQVTQFGKPVTLSCSQTLNHNVMYWYQQKSSQAPKLLFHYYDKDFNNEADTPDNFQSRRPNTSFCFLDIRSPGLGDTAMYLCATSRGGQQETQYFGPGTRLLVL.